There are many counts of the clone carrying this T cell receptor (beta chain). Its target is not known. What was amplified from RNA transcripts were TCR beta CDR3 regions. A set of HTBI primers served as the primers for a first-round RT-PCR of the TCR CDR3. Using its own MiXCR run on the multiplex PCR reads, TCRdb lists one record per CDR3 protein. This sample has hundreds of thousands of distinct CDR3 sequences, with 12% to 15% found just once. No progression to ophthalmopathy during 18 months of follow-up defined stable disease. The study excluded patients with uncontrolled infection, other autoimmune disease, pregnancy or lactation. This entry belongs to a study of T cells in Graves' hyperthyroidism and ophthalmopathy. From germline, CDR1 is MNHNS and CDR2 SASEGT. This CDR3 region has 14 residues. V shed 6 bases and J shed 0 bases, with 9 bases lying between them. General observations from the study: Model output signaled ophthalmopathy a median around 6.9 months ahead of onset.

The specimen sequenced was blood. The sequence came from a woman aged 18-30 years with Graves' hyperthyroidism. This rearrangement joins TRBV6-1 to TRBJ2-4; D unresolved. The CDR3 loop reads CASSLTLAKNIQYF. CDR3 nucleotides: TGTGCCAGCAGCCTAACACTAGCCAAAAACATTCAGTACTTC.